These T cell receptor beta chains were read from a single sample in a study of blood T cell repertoires in COVID-19. The assay was immunoSEQ multiplex PCR, and TCRdb's table has in-frame clones only and misses some. This repertoire shows about 70,000 clones, around 89% found once; its top ten account for more than 1.1%. The sample was peripheral blood. Receptor source: a human donor in a cohort sampled during active COVID-19. CDR3s include the opening cysteine and the closing phenylalanine or tryptophan. D genes are given only for firm matches. Only some rows state a clone size, as once, few, many or a class for expanded clones.

clone size | D gene | J gene | V gene | CDR3 DNA | CDR3 protein
NA | NA | TRBJ2-1 | TRBV19 | TGTGCCAGTAGTATGAATCGGGAGTCCGATGAGCAGTTCTTC | CASSMNRESDEQFF
NA | NA | TRBJ1-5 | TRBV6-5 | TGTGCCAGCACTCCGGGGGAGGGTCAGCCCCAGCATTTT | CASTPGEGQPQHF
once | NA | TRBJ1-4 | TRBV28 | TGTGCCAGCAGTTTCCCCCATTATGAAAAACTGTTTTTT | CASSFPHYEKLFF
NA | TRBD1 | TRBJ2-5 | TRBV24-1 | TGTGCCACCAGTGATTCCCGGACAGGGGGCATAGGAGAGACCCAGTACTTC | CATSDSRTGGIGETQYF
NA | TRBD2 | TRBJ2-3 | TRBV6-6 | TGTGCCAGCAGAAGCGGACTAGCGGGAGGCACAGATACGCAGTATTTT | CASRSGLAGGTDTQYF
NA | NA | TRBJ1-2 | TRBV7-9 | TGTGCCAGCAGCTTCCAAGGCCGGACAGTAGGCTACACCTTC | CASSFQGRTVGYTF
NA | NA | TRBJ1-5 | TRBV28 | TGTGCCAGCAGTTTATTCGGGGAGCGTCAGCCCCAGCATTTT | CASSLFGERQPQHF
NA | TRBD1 | TRBJ2-3 | TRBV5-1 | TGCGCCAGCAGCCCGCGGCCAGGGGGCGAAGATACGCAGTATTTT | CASSPRPGGEDTQYF
NA | NA | TRBJ2-3 | TRBV7-9 | TGTGCCAGCAGCTTACGGGAGCGGACAGATACGCAGTATTTT | CASSLRERTDTQYF
NA | TRBD1 | TRBJ2-5 | TRBV7-9 | TGTGCCAGCAGCTTAATAACAGGGGCCGTAGAGACCCAGTACTTC | CASSLITGAVETQYF
NA | NA | TRBJ1-1 | TRBV11-3 | TGTGCCAGCAGCTTAAGGGGTTTAGGCACTGAAGCTTTCTTT | CASSLRGLGTEAFF
NA | NA | TRBJ2-3 | TRBV5-4 | TGTGCCAGCAGCTATCCGAGGGAAGGAGATACGCAGTATTTT | CASSYPREGDTQYF
NA | TRBD1 | TRBJ2-1 | TRBV24-1 | TGTGCCACCAGTGACGCGGACAGGGGGCTAGTCAATGAGCAGTTCTTC | CATSDADRGLVNEQFF
NA | NA | TRBJ2-4 | TRBV6-5 | TGTGCCTGTACTACCGGGACACAAAACATTCAGTACTTC | CACTTGTQNIQYF
few | NA | TRBJ1-6 | TRBV4-1 | TGCGCCAGCAGCCAAGATCAGGGATGGGGTTCACCCCTCCACTTT | CASSQDQGWGSPLHF
NA | NA | TRBJ1-1 | TRBV2 | TGTGCCAGCAGTGAAAGGGGGTGGGGGTTTAACACTGAAGCTTTCTTT | CASSERGWGFNTEAFF
NA | TRBD2 | TRBJ2-2 | TRBV19 | TGTGCCGGTAAAGCGGGGGTTAACACCGGGGAGCTGTTTTTT | CAGKAGVNTGELFF
NA | TRBD1 | TRBJ1-2 | TRBV10-3 | TGTGCCATCAGTCCCACCCCACCGAGGACAGGGGGCTTGGACTACACCTTC | CAISPTPPRTGGLDYTF
NA | NA | TRBJ2-5 | TRBV7-6 | TGTGCCAGCAGCTTAGGGACTGGGTGGGAGACCCAGTACTTC | CASSLGTGWETQYF
once | TRBD2 | TRBJ2-3 | TRBV10-2 | TGCGCCAGCAGGGACGGGGGGACAGATACGCAGTATTTT | CASRDGGTDTQYF
few | NA | TRBJ1-2 | TRBV3-1/TRBV3-2 | TGTGCCAGCAGCCAGCAGGGCCACTATGGCTACACCTTC | CASSQQGHYGYTF
NA | NA | TRBJ2-5 | TRBV7-3 | TGTGCCAGCAGCTTAAGATCGGGGGGCTTCCAAGAGACCCAGTACTTC | CASSLRSGGFQETQYF
NA | NA | TRBJ1-1 | TRBV10-3 | TGTGCCATCAGTGGGGACTGGGCAGGTGGTACTGAAGCTTTCTTT | CAISGDWAGGTEAFF
NA | NA | TRBJ2-1 | TRBV2 | TGTGCAAGCTCCCGGGACTCGGGGCGGGAGCAGTTCTTC | CASSRDSGREQFF
NA | NA | TRBJ2-1 | TRBV6-5 | TGTGCCAGCAGACCCATTACCACAGGAAATGAGCAGTTCTTC | CASRPITTGNEQFF
NA | TRBD1 | TRBJ2-7 | TRBV15 | TGTGCCACCAGCAGAGATCAGTCGGGACACAGGGGCTACGAGCAGTACTTC | CATSRDQSGHRGYEQYF
NA | TRBD2 | TRBJ2-1 | TRBV3-1/TRBV3-2 | TGTGCCAGCAGCCATAGAAGCGGGAGCTCCTACAATGAGCAGTTCTTC | CASSHRSGSSYNEQFF
NA | TRBD2 | TRBJ2-3 | TRBV3-1/TRBV3-2 | TGTGCCGTCTCAGCGGGAGGCCCAGATACGCAGTATTTT | CAVSAGGPDTQYF
NA | NA | TRBJ1-1 | TRBV7-9 | TGTGCCAGCAGCTGGTCCTACTCTGAAGCTTTCTTT | CASSWSYSEAFF
NA | TRBD2 | TRBJ2-7 | TRBV10-2 | TGCGCCAGCAGTAGGCGGGAGGGCTACGAGCAGTACTTC | CASSRREGYEQYF
NA | NA | TRBJ2-1 | TRBV4-1 | TGCGCCAGCAGCCAAGAAAGGGGCGGTGAGCAGTTCTTC | CASSQERGGEQFF
NA | NA | TRBJ2-7 | TRBV6-5 | TGTGCCAGCAGCTCCCGCGTGACGGGCTACGAGCAGTACTTC | CASSSRVTGYEQYF
NA | TRBD1 | TRBJ1-6 | TRBV7-2 | TGTGCCAGCAGACCAACAGGGGGCGCGGGTTCACCCCTCCACTTT | CASRPTGGAGSPLHF
NA | TRBD1 | TRBJ2-2 | TRBV9 | TGTGCCAGCAGCCCTCGACAGGGGTCCCAGACCGGGGAGCTGTTTTTT | CASSPRQGSQTGELFF
NA | TRBD1 | TRBJ2-7 | TRBV2 | TGTGCCAGCACCGACAGGGGTTCGTCCTACGAGCAGTACTTC | CASTDRGSSYEQYF
NA | TRBD2 | TRBJ2-4 | TRBV15 | TGTGCCACCAGCAGAGATCGGGGGGACATTCAGTACTTC | CATSRDRGDIQYF
NA | TRBD1 | TRBJ1-6 | TRBV7-2 | TGTGCCAGCAGCTTAATAACAGGGGGACGGCGGTCACCCCTCCACTTT | CASSLITGGRRSPLHF
NA | TRBD2 | TRBJ2-2 | TRBV5-1 | TGCGCCAGCAGCTTGGGGGCGCGGGAGGACACCGGGGAGCTGTTTTTT | CASSLGAREDTGELFF
NA | TRBD2 | TRBJ2-5 | TRBV29-1 | TGCAGCGTTAGAGGACTAGCGGGGGAGACCCAGTACTTC | CSVRGLAGETQYF
NA | TRBD1 | TRBJ1-1 | TRBV29-1 | TGCAGCGTGAAAAAACAGGGGGGGAACACTGAAGCTTTCTTT | CSVKKQGGNTEAFF
NA | NA | TRBJ1-4 | TRBV5-1 | TGCGCCAGCAGCTTATTACCTGACAGCGCAACTAATGAAAAACTGTTTTTT | CASSLLPDSATNEKLFF
NA | NA | TRBJ1-3 | TRBV2 | TGTGCCAGCAGTGAAGCCGGGGGAGGGTTCGGAAACACCATATATTTT | CASSEAGGGFGNTIYF
NA | NA | TRBJ2-1 | TRBV4-2 | TGTGCCAGCAGCCAAGGAGGAATGTCCGATGAGCAGTTCTTC | CASSQGGMSDEQFF
NA | TRBD1 | TRBJ2-1 | TRBV29-1 | TGCAGCGCCCACAGGGGATTACATGAGCAGTTCTTC | CSAHRGLHEQFF
many | TRBD2 | TRBJ2-5 | TRBV2 | TGTGCCAGCAACTTGTACGGGAGGACGGAGACCCAGTACTTC | CASNLYGRTETQYF
NA | NA | TRBJ2-5 | TRBV5-6 | TGTGCCAGCAGCTTGGGACAGCCGAAAGAGACCCAGTACTTC | CASSLGQPKETQYF
NA | TRBD2 | TRBJ2-1 | TRBV5-1 | TGCGCCAGCAGCTCCCTGACTAGCGGGGTCACCTACAATGAGCAGTTCTTC | CASSSLTSGVTYNEQFF
once | TRBD1 | TRBJ1-2 | TRBV3-1/TRBV3-2 | TGTGCCAGCAGCGACAGGGGGCTCTATGGCTACACCTTC | CASSDRGLYGYTF
NA | NA | TRBJ1-1 | TRBV9 | TGTGCCAGCAGCGTCGGTCAGGGGCTATCGGACACTGAAGCTTTCTTT | CASSVGQGLSDTEAFF
NA | TRBD2 | TRBJ2-3 | TRBV10-3 | TGTGCCATCAGATCACCGGGGCTAGCGGGAGATACGCAGTATTTT | CAIRSPGLAGDTQYF
NA | NA | TRBJ2-5 | TRBV27 | TGTGCCAGCAGTCCAGGTTTGGAGACCCAGTACTTC | CASSPGLETQYF
once | NA | TRBJ2-1 | TRBV27 | TGTGCCAGCCACAACCTCCGCGGGGAGCAGTTCTTC | CASHNLRGEQFF
once | NA | TRBJ1-2 | TRBV10-3 | TGTGCCATCCGGGGGGAGGACTATGGCTACACCTTC | CAIRGEDYGYTF
NA | TRBD1 | TRBJ1-6 | TRBV9 | TGTGCCAGCAGCTCCTCCGGCAGGGGGAATCGTAATTCACCCCTCCACTTT | CASSSSGRGNRNSPLHF
NA | TRBD1 | TRBJ1-6 | TRBV6-5 | TGTGCCAGCAGTCGACAGGGGAAGAATAATTCACCCCTCCACTTT | CASSRQGKNNSPLHF
NA | TRBD2 | TRBJ2-3 | TRBV6-4 | TGTGCCAGCAGCGCCACTAGCGGTAGCACAGATACGCAGTATTTT | CASSATSGSTDTQYF
NA | TRBD2 | TRBJ2-1 | TRBV7-2 | TGTGCCAGCAGCTTAGCGCGAGACGGGAGGGTATACAATGAGCAGTTCTTC | CASSLARDGRVYNEQFF
NA | TRBD1 | TRBJ1-4 | TRBV28 | TGTGCCAGCAGCACCGGGACAGATGTTGAAAAACTGTTTTTT | CASSTGTDVEKLFF
NA | TRBD2 | TRBJ2-1 | TRBV6-4 | TGTGCCAGCAGTGACTTCGCTAGCGGGAGGGGGAATGAGCAGTTCTTC | CASSDFASGRGNEQFF
NA | NA | TRBJ2-7 | TRBV10-2 | TGCGCCAGCAGATCTACCCAGGGGGAGCAGTACTTC | CASRSTQGEQYF